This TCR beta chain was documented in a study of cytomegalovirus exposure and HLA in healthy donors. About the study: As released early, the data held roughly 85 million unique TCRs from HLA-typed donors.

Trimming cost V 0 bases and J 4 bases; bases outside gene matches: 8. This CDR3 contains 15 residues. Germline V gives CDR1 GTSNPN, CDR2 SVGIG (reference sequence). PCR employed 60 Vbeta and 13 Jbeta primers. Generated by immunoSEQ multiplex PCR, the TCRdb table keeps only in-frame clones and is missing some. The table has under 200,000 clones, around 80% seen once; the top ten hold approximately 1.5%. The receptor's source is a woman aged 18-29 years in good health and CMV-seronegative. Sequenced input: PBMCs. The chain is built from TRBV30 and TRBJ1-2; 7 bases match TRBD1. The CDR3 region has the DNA TGTGCCTGGAGTGTACTACAAGGGGGCAGCTATGGCTACACCTTC. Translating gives CAWSVLQGGSYGYTF.